This T cell receptor beta chain came from a study of vaccination effects on CD4 cells after COVID-19. Background on the study: At 16 days and one week before vaccination, a couple of convalescent patients gave samples.

Assay: immunoSEQ multiplex PCR; the TCRdb copy retains only in-frame clones and omits some. The sample holds about 45,000 clones; 60% to 80% are singletons and the top ten take roughly 8.7%. Germline CDR1 SGHDN, CDR2 FVKESK. V gave up 5 bases and J gave up 5 bases, with 12 bases separating them. The CDR3 is made up of 13 amino acids. On roughly day 10 of culture, CD4+ T cells were separated out. A positive SARS-CoV-2 PCR test fell between March and December 2020. Days 3 and 7 were when half the medium was replaced with IL-2 medium. Details on this clone: Its antigen is not known.

Sequenced material: CD4+ T cells from PBMCs cultured without peptide, taken before COVID-19 vaccination. The rearrangement joins TRBV14 to TRBJ2-5, with D uncertain. The TCR sequence derives from a human donor who had a prior SARS-CoV-2 infection. The CDR3 loop is CASSGWGSETQYF. The DNA for the CDR3 is TGTGCCAGCAGCGGCTGGGGTTCTGAGACCCAGTACTTC.